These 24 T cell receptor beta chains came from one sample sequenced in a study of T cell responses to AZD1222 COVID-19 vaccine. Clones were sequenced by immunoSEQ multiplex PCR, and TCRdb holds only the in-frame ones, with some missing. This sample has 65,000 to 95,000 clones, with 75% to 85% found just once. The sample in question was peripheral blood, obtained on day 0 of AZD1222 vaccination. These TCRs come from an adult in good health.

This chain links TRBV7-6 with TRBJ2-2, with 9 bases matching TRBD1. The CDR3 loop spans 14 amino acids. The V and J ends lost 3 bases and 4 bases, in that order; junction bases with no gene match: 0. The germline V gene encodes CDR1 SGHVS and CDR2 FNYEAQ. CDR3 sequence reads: CASSLGQGTGELFF. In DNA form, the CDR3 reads TGTGCCAGCAGCTTGGGACAGGGCACCGGGGAGCTGTTTTTT.

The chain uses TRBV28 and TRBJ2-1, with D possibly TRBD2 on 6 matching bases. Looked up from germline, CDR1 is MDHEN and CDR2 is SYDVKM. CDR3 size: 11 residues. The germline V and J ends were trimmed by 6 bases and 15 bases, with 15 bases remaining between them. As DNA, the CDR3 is TGTGCCAGCAGCTCCCGGGACTCGTGGTTCTTC. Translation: CASSSRDSWFF.

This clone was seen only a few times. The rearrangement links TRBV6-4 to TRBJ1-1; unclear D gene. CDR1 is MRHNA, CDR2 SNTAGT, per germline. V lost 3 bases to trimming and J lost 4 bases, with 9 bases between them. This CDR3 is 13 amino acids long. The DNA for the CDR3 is TGTGCCAGCAGTGAGCCCCCCGCCACTGAAGCTTTCTTT. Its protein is CASSEPPATEAFF.

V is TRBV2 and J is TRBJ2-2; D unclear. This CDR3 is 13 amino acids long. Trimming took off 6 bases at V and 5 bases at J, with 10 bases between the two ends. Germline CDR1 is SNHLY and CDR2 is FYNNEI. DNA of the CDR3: TGTGCCAGCAGCGCTAGATGGACCGGGGAGCTGTTTTTT. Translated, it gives CASSARWTGELFF.

CDR3 DNA sequence: TGTGCCAGCACGCAGGTAGTCCAAAACTATGGCTACACCTTC. Protein product: CASTQVVQNYGYTF. This chain joins TRBV18 and TRBJ1-2; D gene unclear. Trimming left V 8 bases short and J 2 bases short, with 15 bases between. The CDR3 consists of 14 residues. Germline CDR1 KGHSH, CDR2 LQKENI. Looking up the rest from reference TRBV18 and TRBJ1-2 gives the full variable domain: NAGVMQNPRHLVRRRGQEARLRCSPMKGHSHVYWYRQLPEEGLKFMVYLQKENIIDESGMPKERFSAEFPKEGPSILRIQQVVRGDSAAYFCASTQVVQNYGYTFGSGTRLTVV.

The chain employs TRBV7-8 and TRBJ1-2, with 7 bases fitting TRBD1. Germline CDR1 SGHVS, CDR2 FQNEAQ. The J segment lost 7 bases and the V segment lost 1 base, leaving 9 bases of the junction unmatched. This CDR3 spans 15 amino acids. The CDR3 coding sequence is TGTGCCAGCAGCTTAGTCGGACAGGCTTCGGGTGGCTACACCTTC. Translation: CASSLVGQASGGYTF.

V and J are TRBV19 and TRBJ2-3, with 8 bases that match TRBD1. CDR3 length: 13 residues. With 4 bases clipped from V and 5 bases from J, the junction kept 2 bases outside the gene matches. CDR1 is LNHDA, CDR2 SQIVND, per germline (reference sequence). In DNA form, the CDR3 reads TGTGCCAGTAGTACCACAGGGGGAGATACGCAGTATTTT. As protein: CASSTTGGDTQYF. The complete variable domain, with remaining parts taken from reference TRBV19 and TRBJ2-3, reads DGGITQSPKYLFRKEGQNVTLSCEQNLNHDAMYWYRQDPGQGLRLIYYSQIVNDFQKGDIAEGYSVSREKKESFPLTVTSAQKNPTAFYLCASSTTGGDTQYFGPGTRLTVL.

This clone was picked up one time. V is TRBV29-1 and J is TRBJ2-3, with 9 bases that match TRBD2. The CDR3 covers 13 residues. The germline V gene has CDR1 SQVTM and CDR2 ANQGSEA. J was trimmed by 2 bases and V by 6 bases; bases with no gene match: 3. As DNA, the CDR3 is TGCAGCGTCGGGACTAGCCTCACAGATACGCAGTATTTT. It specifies CSVGTSLTDTQYF.

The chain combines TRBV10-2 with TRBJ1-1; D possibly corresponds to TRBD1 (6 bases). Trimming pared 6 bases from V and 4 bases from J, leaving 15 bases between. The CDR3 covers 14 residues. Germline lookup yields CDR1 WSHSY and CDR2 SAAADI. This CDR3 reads CASSTTGMGTEAFF. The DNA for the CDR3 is TGCGCCAGCAGCACAACAGGGATGGGCACTGAAGCTTTCTTT.

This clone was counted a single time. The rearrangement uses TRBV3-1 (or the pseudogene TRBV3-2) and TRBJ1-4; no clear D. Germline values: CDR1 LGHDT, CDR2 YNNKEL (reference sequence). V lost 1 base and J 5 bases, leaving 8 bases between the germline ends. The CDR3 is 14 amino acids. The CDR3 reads CASSQGNLNEKLFF. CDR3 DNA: TGTGCCAGCAGCCAAGGAAATCTGAATGAAAAACTGTTTTTT.

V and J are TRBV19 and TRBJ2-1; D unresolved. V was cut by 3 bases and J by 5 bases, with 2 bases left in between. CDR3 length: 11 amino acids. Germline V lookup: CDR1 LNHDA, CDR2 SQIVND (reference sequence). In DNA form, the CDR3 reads TGTGCCAGTAGTATTGACAATGAGCAGTTCTTC. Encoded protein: CASSIDNEQFF.

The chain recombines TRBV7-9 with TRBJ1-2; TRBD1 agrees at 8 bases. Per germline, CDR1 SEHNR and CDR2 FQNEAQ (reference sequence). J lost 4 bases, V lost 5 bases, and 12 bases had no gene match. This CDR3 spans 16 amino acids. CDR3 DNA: TGTGCCAGCAGCCCGACAGGGGCGACATCCTCCTATGGCTACACCTTC. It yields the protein CASSPTGATSSYGYTF.

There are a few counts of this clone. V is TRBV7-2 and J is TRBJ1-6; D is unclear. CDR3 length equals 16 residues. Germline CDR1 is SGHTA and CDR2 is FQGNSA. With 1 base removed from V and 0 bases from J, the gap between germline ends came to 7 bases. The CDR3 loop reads CASSLVRGSYNSPLHF. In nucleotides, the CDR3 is TGTGCCAGCAGCTTAGTTCGGGGCTCCTATAATTCACCCCTCCACTTT.

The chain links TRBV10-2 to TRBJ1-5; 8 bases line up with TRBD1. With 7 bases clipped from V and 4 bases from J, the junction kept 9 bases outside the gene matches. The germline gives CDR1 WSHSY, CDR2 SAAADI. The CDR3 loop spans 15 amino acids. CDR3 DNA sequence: TGCGCCAGCACAGAGGGACAGGTGAAGAATCAGCCCCAGCATTTT. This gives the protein CASTEGQVKNQPQHF.

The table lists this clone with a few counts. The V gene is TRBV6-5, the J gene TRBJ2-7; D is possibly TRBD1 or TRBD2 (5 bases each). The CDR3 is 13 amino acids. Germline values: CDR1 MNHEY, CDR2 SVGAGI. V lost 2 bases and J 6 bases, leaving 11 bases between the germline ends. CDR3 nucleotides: TGTGCCAGCAGTTACCCCGGGACGGGCGAGCAGTACTTC. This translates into CASSYPGTGEQYF.

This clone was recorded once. CDR3 sequence reads: CASKGGDTEAFF. The CDR3 DNA reads TGCGCCAGCAAGGGGGGGGACACTGAAGCTTTCTTT. The genes are TRBV4-1 and TRBJ1-1, with D possibly being TRBD1 (6 bases). Between the trimmed V and J ends, which lost 7 bases and 3 bases, there was a span of 9 bases. This CDR3 spans 12 amino acids. Germline V gene lookup returns CDR1 MGHRA and CDR2 YSYEKL.

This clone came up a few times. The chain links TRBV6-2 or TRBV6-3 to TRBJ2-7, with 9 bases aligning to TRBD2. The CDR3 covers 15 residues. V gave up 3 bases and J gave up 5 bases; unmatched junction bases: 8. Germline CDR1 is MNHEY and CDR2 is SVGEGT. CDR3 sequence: CASSYGTSSKDEQYF. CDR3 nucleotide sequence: TGTGCCAGCAGTTATGGGACTAGCTCCAAAGACGAGCAGTACTTC.

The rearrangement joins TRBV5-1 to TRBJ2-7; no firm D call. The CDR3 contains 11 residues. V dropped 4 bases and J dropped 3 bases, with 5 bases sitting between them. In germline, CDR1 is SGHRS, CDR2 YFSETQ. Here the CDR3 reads CASSESYEQYF. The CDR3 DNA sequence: TGCGCCAGCAGCGAAAGCTACGAGCAGTACTTC.

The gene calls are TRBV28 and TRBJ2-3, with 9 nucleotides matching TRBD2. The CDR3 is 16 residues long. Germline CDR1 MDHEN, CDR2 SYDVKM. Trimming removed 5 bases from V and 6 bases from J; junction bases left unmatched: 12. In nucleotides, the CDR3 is TGTGCCAGCAGTCCCACGCGGGGGGGAGAGAGCGATACGCAGTATTTT. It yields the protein CASSPTRGGESDTQYF.

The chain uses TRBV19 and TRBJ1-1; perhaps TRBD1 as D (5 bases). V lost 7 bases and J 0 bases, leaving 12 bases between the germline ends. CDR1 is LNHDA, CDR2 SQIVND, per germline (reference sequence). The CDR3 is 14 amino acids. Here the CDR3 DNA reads TGTGCCAGTACCTCTGACAGACTGAACACTGAAGCTTTCTTT. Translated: CASTSDRLNTEAFF. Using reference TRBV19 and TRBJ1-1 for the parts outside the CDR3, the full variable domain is DGGITQSPKYLFRKEGQNVTLSCEQNLNHDAMYWYRQDPGQGLRLIYYSQIVNDFQKGDIAEGYSVSREKKESFPLTVTSAQKNPTAFYLCASTSDRLNTEAFFGQGTRLTVV.

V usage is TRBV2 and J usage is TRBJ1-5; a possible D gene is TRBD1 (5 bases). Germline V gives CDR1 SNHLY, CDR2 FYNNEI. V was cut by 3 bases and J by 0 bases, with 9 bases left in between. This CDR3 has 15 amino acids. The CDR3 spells CASSENRNSNQPQHF. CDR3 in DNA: TGTGCCAGCAGTGAGAACAGGAATAGCAATCAGCCCCAGCATTTT.

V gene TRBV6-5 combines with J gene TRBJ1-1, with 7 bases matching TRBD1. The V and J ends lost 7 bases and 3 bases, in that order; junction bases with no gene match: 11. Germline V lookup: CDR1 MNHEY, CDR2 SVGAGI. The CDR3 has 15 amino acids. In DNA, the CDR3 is TGTGCCAGCATGAAGACAGGGCGGAAGGACACTGAAGCTTTCTTT. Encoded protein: CASMKTGRKDTEAFF.

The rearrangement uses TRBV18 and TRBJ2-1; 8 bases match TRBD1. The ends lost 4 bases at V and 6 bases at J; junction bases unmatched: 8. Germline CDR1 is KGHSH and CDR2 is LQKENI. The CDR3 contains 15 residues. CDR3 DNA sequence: TGTGCCAGCTCACTTCGGGACAGGTACCCCAATGAGCAGTTCTTC. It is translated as CASSLRDRYPNEQFF.

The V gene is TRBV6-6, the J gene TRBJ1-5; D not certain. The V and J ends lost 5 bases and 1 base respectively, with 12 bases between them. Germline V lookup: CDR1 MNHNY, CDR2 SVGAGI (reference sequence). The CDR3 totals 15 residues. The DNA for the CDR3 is TGTGCCAGCAGTAAGGGCGCGAGCAGCAATCAGCCCCAGCATTTT. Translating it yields CASSKGASSNQPQHF.